The 27 T cell receptor beta chains reported below all come from one sample, sequenced in a study of response to subunit inactivated influenza vaccine. MiXCR was run by TCRdb on the RT-PCR reads, yielding one entry per CDR3 protein. The sample records 500,000 to 600,000 distinct CDR3 sequences, approximately 15% being singletons. This sample comprised PBMCs from blood, obtained 11 to 12 days after vaccination. These receptors were collected from a man aged 50-59 years who received an inactivated influenza vaccine.

The V and J genes are TRBV7-2 and TRBJ2-5; the match to TRBD1 covers 9 bases. The germline CDR1 and CDR2 sequences are SGHTA and FQGNSA. The CDR3 has 14 amino acids. V trimming: 4 bases; J trimming: 2 bases; junction bases outside the gene matches: 2. Here the CDR3 DNA reads TGTGCCAGCAGCTCACAGGGGGCGCAAGAGACCCAGTACTTC. This codes for CASSSQGAQETQYF.

The CDR3 bases are TGTGCCAGCAGCGTAGAGGGGGTGGACGGCTACAATGAGCAGTTCTTC. As protein: CASSVEGVDGYNEQFF. This chain links TRBV9 with TRBJ2-1; TRBD1 is a possible D gene (6 bases). The CDR3 has 16 residues. CDR1 is SGDLS and CDR2 is YYNGEE in the germline V gene. Trimming cost V 0 bases and J 3 bases, with 13 bases left between them.

This clonotype was counted between two and nine times. The chain is built from TRBV15 and TRBJ1-1; a possible D gene is TRBD1 (6 bases). CDR3 size: 12 residues. The germline gives CDR1 LNHNV, CDR2 YYDKDF (reference sequence). V lost 3 bases and J 6 bases, leaving 8 bases between the germline ends. CDR3 amino acids: CATSRDSAEAFF. DNA of the CDR3: TGTGCCACCAGCAGGGACAGCGCTGAAGCTTTCTTT.

This chain joins TRBV28 and TRBJ1-5; 7 nucleotides agree with TRBD1. V lost 5 bases and J lost 6; bases outside the gene matches: 7. The CDR3 has 14 residues. Germline V gene data show CDR1 as MDHEN and CDR2 as SYDVKM. CDR3: CASSASGGRQPQHF. The CDR3 DNA is TGTGCCAGCAGTGCCTCAGGGGGGCGTCAGCCCCAGCATTTT.

This clonotype has more than one count but fewer than ten. The chain combines TRBV18 with TRBJ2-7; D is uncertain. The CDR3 contains 14 residues. Deletions cut 5 bases from V and 0 bases from J, with 11 bases between. Germline-derived CDR1 and CDR2 are KGHSH and LQKENI. CDR3 sequence reads: CASSSMSSSYEQYF. The CDR3 region has the DNA TGTGCCAGCTCAAGCATGAGCAGCTCCTACGAGCAGTACTTC.

V gene TRBV20-1 combines with J gene TRBJ1-2; D remains unclear. CDR1 and CDR2 (germline): DFQATT, SNEGSKA (reference sequence). V lost 0 bases and J 4 bases, leaving 9 bases between the germline ends. This CDR3 region has 13 residues. In DNA form, the CDR3 reads TGCAGTGCTAGAGATACTGATTTCTATGGCTACACCTTC. Protein sequence: CSARDTDFYGYTF.

This rearrangement joins TRBV24-1 to TRBJ2-1; 7 bases align to TRBD2. There are 15 residues in the CDR3. The V gene end was trimmed by 3 bases and the J gene end by 12 bases; junction bases not matched to a gene: 13. In germline, CDR1 is KGHDR, CDR2 SFDVKD. The CDR3 is CATSDGGERLGAQFF. The CDR3 bases are TGTGCCACCAGTGATGGGGGGGAGCGCCTCGGGGCGCAGTTCTTC.

V is TRBV5-1 and J is TRBJ1-1; D is possibly TRBD1 (6 bases). V was shortened by 2 bases and J by 0 bases, with 8 bases between the two germline ends. There are 14 residues in the CDR3. The germline gives CDR1 SGHRS, CDR2 YFSETQ. CDR3 DNA sequence: TGCGCCAGCAGCTTCCGGACAGTGAACACTGAAGCTTTCTTT. Translating gives CASSFRTVNTEAFF.

The V and J genes are TRBV10-2 and TRBJ2-3, with 9 bases aligning to TRBD1. CDR3 length equals 14 residues. Per the germline V gene, CDR1 is WSHSY and CDR2 is SAAADI. The ends lost 6 bases at V and 3 bases at J; junction bases unmatched: 4. This chain's CDR3 is CASRGTGRTDTQYF. In nucleotides, the CDR3 is TGCGCCAGCAGGGGGACAGGGAGGACAGATACGCAGTATTTT.

This clonotype has just one count. A read error may explain this, as a much larger clone is one base away. CDR3 protein: CASSLEQLNTEAFF. CDR3 bases: TGTGCCAGCAGCTTAGAACAGTTGAACACTGAAGCTTTCTTT. The chain recombines TRBV7-9 with TRBJ1-1; D gene uncertain. Germline CDR1 SEHNR, CDR2 FQNEAQ (reference sequence). V lost 1 base to trimming and J lost 0 bases, with 6 bases between them. The CDR3 extends over 14 amino acids. The full variable domain, rest sourced from reference TRBV7-9 and TRBJ1-1, is DTGVSQNPRHKITKRGQNVTFRCDPISEHNRLYWYRQTLGQGPEFLTYFQNEAQLEKSRLLSDRFSAERPKGSFSTLEIQRTEQGDSAMYLCASSLEQLNTEAFFGQGTRLTVV.

The CDR3 DNA follows: TGTGCCACGGGAACCCACCCCTACGAGCAGTACTTC. It yields the protein CATGTHPYEQYF. This chain joins TRBV12-3 or TRBV12-4 and TRBJ2-7, with TRBD2 as a possible D gene (5 bases). Trimming cost V 10 bases and J 2 bases, with 12 bases left between them. The CDR3 is made up of 12 amino acids.

This clonotype has more than one count but fewer than ten. The chain joins TRBV9 to TRBJ1-1, with D perhaps TRBD1 (6 bases). Trimming took off 4 bases at V and 7 bases at J, with 17 bases between the two ends. The CDR3 sequence is 14 residues long. Germline lookup yields CDR1 SGDLS and CDR2 YYNGEE. The DNA of the CDR3 is TGTGCCAGCAGCCCCCGTGGGGGGCATGGTGAAGCTTTCTTT. Translated: CASSPRGGHGEAFF.

This clonotype was observed a handful of times. The chain is built from TRBV3-1 and TRBJ2-1; possibly TRBD1 for D (6 bases). Trimming removed 1 base at V and 12 bases at J, with 13 bases between. Per the germline V gene, CDR1 is LGHDT and CDR2 is YNNKEL (reference sequence). The CDR3 contains 13 residues. This CDR3 reads CASSQARLRGQFF. CDR3 DNA: TGTGCCAGCAGCCAAGCTAGACTCAGGGGGCAGTTCTTC.

V and J are TRBV9 and TRBJ1-2, with D possibly matching TRBD1 (6 bases). The V gene lost 5 bases and the J gene lost 7 bases, with 12 bases spanning the gap. This CDR3 is 12 amino acids long. CDR1 is SGDLS and CDR2 is YYNGEE in the germline V gene. CDR3 loop: CASSPQGSGYTF. CDR3 nucleotide sequence: TGTGCCAGCAGTCCACAGGGTTCTGGCTACACCTTC. The full variable domain, with the rest looked up from reference TRBV9 and TRBJ1-2, is DSGVTQTPKHLITATGQRVTLRCSPRSGDLSVYWYQQSLDQGLQFLIQYYNGEERAKGNILERFSAQQFPDLHSELNLSSLELGDSALYFCASSPQGSGYTFGSGTRLTVV.

This clonotype occurred a few times. V and J are TRBV20-1 and TRBJ1-1; 8 bases line up with TRBD1. V dropped 6 bases and J dropped 6; count of bases not matched to a gene: 12. Germline assignment: CDR1 DFQATT and CDR2 SNEGSKA (reference sequence). The CDR3 covers 14 residues. The CDR3 loop reads CSAPRTGRVPEAFF. The CDR3 DNA sequence: TGCAGTGCACCCCGGACAGGGAGGGTCCCTGAAGCTTTCTTT.

V gene TRBV4-1 combines with J gene TRBJ2-7; D not certain. The CDR3 is 14 amino acids. Germline-derived CDR1 and CDR2 are MGHRA and YSYEKL. The V end lost 4 bases, the J end lost 2 bases, and 12 bases lay between the germline ends. In DNA, the CDR3 is TGCGCCAGCAGCCCCGTTTTGAGGCCCTACGAGCAGTACTTC. It specifies CASSPVLRPYEQYF.

This clonotype was counted between two and nine times. The chain recombines TRBV20-1 with TRBJ1-4, with a tentative D call TRBD1 (5 bases). V was trimmed by 3 bases and J by 8 bases, leaving 22 bases between them. Germline CDR1 and CDR2: DFQATT and SNEGSKA (reference sequence). This CDR3 is 16 amino acids long. The CDR3 protein is CSASLIGADLGEKLFF. In DNA, the CDR3 is TGCAGTGCTAGTCTGATAGGGGCGGACCTTGGGGAAAAACTGTTTTTT.

Ten or more counts support this clonotype. The chain carries TRBV27 and TRBJ2-3; tentative D call: TRBD2 (6 bases). Looked up from germline, CDR1 is MNHEY and CDR2 is SMNVEV (reference sequence). Trimming took 6 bases from V and 4 from J, leaving 14 bases between them. The CDR3 runs to 14 residues. Here the CDR3 DNA reads TGTGCCAGCAGGCGATTAGCGGAGTCAGATACGCAGTATTTT. This sequence encodes CASRRLAESDTQYF.

This clonotype came up a few times. The chain employs TRBV24-1 and TRBJ2-7; D could derive from TRBD1 or TRBD2 (6 bases each). The CDR3 totals 14 residues. Germline lookup yields CDR1 KGHDR and CDR2 SFDVKD. The V gene lost 9 bases and the J gene lost 7 bases, with 21 bases spanning the gap. The CDR3 spells CATVRDPTGREQYF. The CDR3 nucleotides are TGTGCCACCGTCCGGGACCCTACAGGGAGGGAGCAGTACTTC.

This clonotype was found many times. The rearrangement uses TRBV12-3 or TRBV12-4 and TRBJ2-1; 9 bases line up with TRBD2. V lost 6 bases to trimming and J lost 1 base; unmatched junction nucleotides: 4. This CDR3 is 15 amino acids long. CDR3 loop: CASRLAGPSYNEQFF. CDR3 in DNA: TGTGCCAGCAGGCTAGCGGGGCCTTCCTACAATGAGCAGTTCTTC.

This clonotype came up a few times. Written as DNA, the CDR3 is TGCGCCAGCAGCCAAAAGGACAGCCAAGAGACCCAGTACTTC. As protein: CASSQKDSQETQYF. The chain recombines TRBV4-1 with TRBJ2-5, with D maybe TRBD1 (6 bases). The CDR3 consists of 14 residues. Trimming took 2 bases from V and 1 from J, leaving 8 bases between them. Germline V CDR1 and CDR2: MGHRA, YSYEKL.

This clonotype occurred a few times. DNA for the CDR3: TGTGCCAGCAGCCAAGAGTTAGCGGCCATTGGTGAAGAGACCCAGTACTTC. Translation gives CASSQELAAIGEETQYF. The V call is TRBV4-2, the J call TRBJ2-5; a weak D match, TRBD2 (6 bases). There are 17 residues in the CDR3. CDR1 LGHNA and CDR2 YNFKEQ come from the germline V gene. V was clipped by 0 bases and J by 3 bases, with 17 bases between them.

The V gene is TRBV9, the J gene TRBJ2-7, with D maybe TRBD2 (5 bases). Looked up from germline, CDR1 is SGDLS and CDR2 is YYNGEE. The CDR3 sequence is 15 residues long. Between the trimmed V and J ends, which lost 3 bases and 3 bases, there was a span of 16 bases. CDR3 bases: TGTGCCAGCAGCGCTAGTATTGAGGGAAACTACGAGCAGTACTTC. It specifies CASSASIEGNYEQYF.

The chain combines TRBV20-1 with TRBJ1-2, with D uncertain. Trimming took 3 bases from V and 3 from J, leaving 14 bases between them. Germline V gene data show CDR1 as DFQATT and CDR2 as SNEGSKA (reference sequence). This CDR3 has 14 amino acids. CDR3 DNA: TGCAGTGCTAGTGGCGGGTTGGTGGACTATGGCTACACCTTC. This encodes CSASGGLVDYGYTF.

V gene TRBV11-2 combines with J gene TRBJ2-3; TRBD2 is a possible D gene (6 bases). V was shortened by 1 base and J by 4 bases, with 18 bases between the two germline ends. This CDR3 is built from 17 residues. CDR1 is SGHAT and CDR2 is FQNNGV in the germline V gene. CDR3 residues: CASSLVWDSKTADTQYF. The CDR3 DNA is TGTGCCAGCAGCTTAGTTTGGGACTCCAAAACGGCAGATACGCAGTATTTT.

The V call is TRBV14, the J call TRBJ1-1, with D unresolved. The germline gives CDR1 SGHDN, CDR2 FVKESK. The CDR3 contains 14 residues. V was pared by 0 bases and J by 6 bases, with 11 bases between. The CDR3 nucleotides are TGTGCCAGCAGCCAAGAGACGGCGGTCTCTGAAGCTTTCTTT. It specifies CASSQETAVSEAFF.

The J gene is TRBJ2-7, the V gene TRBV2, with D possibly called TRBD1 or TRBD2 (7 bases each). V gave up 3 bases and J gave up 2 bases, with 11 bases separating them. Germline V CDR1 and CDR2: SNHLY, FYNNEI. The CDR3 spans 14 residues. This CDR3 is CASSETGTTYEQYF. In nucleotides, the CDR3 is TGTGCCAGCAGTGAGACAGGGACTACCTACGAGCAGTACTTC.